The 26 T cell receptor beta chains below come from one sample, sequenced in a study of cytomegalovirus exposure and HLA in healthy donors. PCR primers comprised 60 Vbeta and 13 Jbeta primers. TCRdb keeps only in-frame clones here, not all; method: immunoSEQ multiplex PCR. The sample gives roughly 290,000 clones, about 87% of which show up once; about 2.3% is in the top ten. The sample comprised PBMCs. All receptors come from a woman aged 18-29 years in good health and CMV-seronegative.

V is TRBV2 and J is TRBJ2-7; no reliable D call. V was trimmed by 10 bases and J by 0 bases, leaving 16 bases between them. The germline V gene encodes CDR1 SNHLY and CDR2 FYNNEI. This CDR3 spans 14 amino acids. CDR3: CATQDLAHSYEQYF. Here the CDR3 DNA reads TGTGCCACCCAGGATCTGGCCCACTCCTACGAGCAGTACTTC.

The chain carries TRBV5-4 and TRBJ2-3; 9 nucleotides line up with TRBD2. CDR1 and CDR2 from the germline V gene are SGHNT and YYREEE (reference sequence). The CDR3 runs to 15 residues. With V trimmed by 4 bases and J by 1 base, 4 bases remained unmatched. DNA for the CDR3: TGTGCCAGCAGCCGCGGGGGGGCGGGCACAGATACGCAGTATTTT. It specifies CASSRGGAGTDTQYF.

CDR3 in amino acids: CASSYGGADTGELFF. In DNA form, the CDR3 reads TGTGCCAGCAGTTACGGGGGGGCCGACACCGGGGAGCTGTTTTTT. The rearrangement links TRBV6-5 to TRBJ2-2, with D tentatively TRBD2 (7 bases). The V gene lost 2 bases and the J gene lost 3 bases, with 10 bases spanning the gap. CDR3 length: 15 amino acids. Germline assignment: CDR1 MNHEY and CDR2 SVGAGI.

The V gene is TRBV27, the J gene TRBJ1-4, with TRBD1 identical over 12 bases. Germline assignment: CDR1 MNHEY and CDR2 SMNVEV (reference sequence). The CDR3 totals 16 residues. Trimming at V came to 5 bases and at J to 8 bases, leaving 9 bases not matched to a gene. The CDR3 spells CASSPTGTGGREKLFF. The CDR3 DNA follows: TGTGCCAGCAGTCCAACCGGGACAGGGGGCAGGGAAAAACTGTTTTTT.

V usage is TRBV4-1 and J usage is TRBJ1-3; no definite D call. V dropped 4 bases and J dropped 0 bases, with 7 bases sitting between them. Germline lookup yields CDR1 MGHRA and CDR2 YSYEKL. The CDR3 covers 14 residues. The CDR3 loop reads CASSPRNSGNTIYF. CDR3 in DNA: TGCGCCAGCAGCCCTCGTAACTCTGGAAACACCATATATTTT.

This chain connects TRBV7-9 to TRBJ2-3; 7 bases align to TRBD1. V dropped 0 bases and J dropped 2; count of bases not matched to a gene: 2. Per germline, CDR1 SEHNR and CDR2 FQNEAQ (reference sequence). This CDR3 is built from 15 residues. The CDR3 here is CASSLAGTATDTQYF. The CDR3 bases are TGTGCCAGCAGCTTAGCCGGGACAGCCACAGATACGCAGTATTTT.

The CDR3 DNA reads TGTGCCAGCGGGAGGGGGAAAGAGACCCAGTACTTC. Its translation: CASGRGKETQYF. This chain uses TRBV19 with TRBJ2-5, with 8 bases identical to TRBD2. Per the germline V gene, CDR1 is LNHDA and CDR2 is SQIVND (reference sequence). Trimming at V came to 9 bases and at J to 3 bases, leaving 3 bases not matched to a gene. The CDR3 loop spans 12 amino acids.

This clone was counted only a few times. The V gene is TRBV5-8, the J gene TRBJ1-1; the D is unclear. Per the germline V gene, CDR1 is SGHTS and CDR2 is YDEGEE. The V gene lost 0 bases and the J gene lost 1 base, with 7 bases spanning the gap. CDR3 length: 14 residues. The DNA of the CDR3 is TGTGCCAGCAGCTTGGGTCGGGGGAACACTGAAGCTTTCTTT. As protein: CASSLGRGNTEAFF.

The CDR3 DNA follows: TGTGCCAGCACTCCCCTATCCTACGAGCAGTACTTC. Translation: CASTPLSYEQYF. V gene TRBV6-6 combines with J gene TRBJ2-7; D is unresolved. The CDR3 has 12 residues. V lost 7 bases and J 1 base, leaving 8 bases between the germline ends. Germline V gives CDR1 MNHNY, CDR2 SVGAGI (reference sequence).

The chain links TRBV5-1 to TRBJ2-7; 10 positions match TRBD2. CDR1 is SGHRS and CDR2 is YFSETQ in the germline V gene. The CDR3 spans 14 residues. V lost 6 bases, J lost 4 bases, and 7 bases stayed unmatched. CDR3 bases: TGCGCCAGCACCAACAGCGGGGGGGCGTACGAGCAGTACTTC. It is translated as CASTNSGGAYEQYF.

The chain combines TRBV2 with TRBJ2-4; maybe TRBD1 (5 bases). The CDR3 is made up of 16 amino acids. Germline CDR1 reads SNHLY; CDR2 reads FYNNEI. The V and J ends lost 6 bases and 3 bases respectively, with 18 bases between them. The CDR3 region is CASRRDSGSDKNIQYF. CDR3 sequence (DNA): TGTGCCAGCAGGAGAGACAGTGGAAGTGACAAAAACATTCAGTACTTC.

This clone was seen only a few times. The chain recombines TRBV29-1 with TRBJ2-7; 9 nucleotides line up with TRBD1. The CDR3 has 13 amino acids. V lost 1 base, J lost 6 bases, and 4 bases stayed unmatched. Germline V gene lookup returns CDR1 SQVTM and CDR2 ANQGSEA. As DNA, the CDR3 is TGCAGCGTTGAAGGCGACAGGGGGGGCGAGCAGTACTTC. Its protein product is CSVEGDRGGEQYF.

The chain links TRBV2 to TRBJ2-3; D perhaps matches TRBD1 (5 bases). Germline CDR1 and CDR2: SNHLY and FYNNEI. The germline V and J ends were trimmed by 7 bases and 5 bases, with 10 bases remaining between them. CDR3 length: 12 amino acids. DNA for the CDR3: TGTGCCAGCATGGCAGGGTTAGATACGCAGTATTTT. Translated: CASMAGLDTQYF.

The chain combines TRBV18 with TRBJ1-1; D may be TRBD1 (6 bases). The CDR3 runs to 15 residues. V lost 3 bases and J lost 5, with 16 bases in between. CDR1 and CDR2 (germline): KGHSH, LQKENI. The chain's CDR3 is CASSPIRGEGTEAFF. The CDR3, as DNA: TGTGCCAGCTCACCGATTAGGGGGGAGGGGACTGAAGCTTTCTTT.

V is TRBV19 and J is TRBJ1-1, with 7 bases fitting TRBD1. J lost 5 bases, V lost 5 bases, and 14 bases had no gene match. The V gene's germline CDR1 is LNHDA and CDR2 SQIVND (reference sequence). The CDR3 runs 16 residues. CDR3 bases: TGTGCCAGTAGTGGGCCTTTCGGAGGGGGCAAAACTGAAGCTTTCTTT. Translation gives CASSGPFGGGKTEAFF. The full variable domain, its missing parts supplied by reference TRBV19 and TRBJ1-1, is DGGITQSPKYLFRKEGQNVTLSCEQNLNHDAMYWYRQDPGQGLRLIYYSQIVNDFQKGDIAEGYSVSREKKESFPLTVTSAQKNPTAFYLCASSGPFGGGKTEAFFGQGTRLTVV.

The chain joins TRBV5-1 to TRBJ1-1; 9 bases align to TRBD1. Germline loops: CDR1 SGHRS, CDR2 YFSETQ. The junction had 8 bases not matched to a gene; V was cut back by 5 bases and J by 3 bases. The CDR3 runs 15 residues. CDR3 loop: CASRKTGGADTEAFF. CDR3 sequence (DNA): TGCGCCAGCAGGAAAACAGGGGGCGCGGACACTGAAGCTTTCTTT.

This clone was counted a single time. The chain couples TRBV9 to TRBJ2-7; 8 bases match TRBD1. CDR1 is SGDLS, CDR2 YYNGEE, per germline. CDR3 size: 14 residues. Trimming took 4 bases from V and 4 from J; bases not matched to a gene: 7. This CDR3 reads CASSPPTGEYEQYF. CDR3 DNA: TGTGCCAGCAGCCCCCCGACAGGGGAATACGAGCAGTACTTC.

V and J are TRBV6-1 and TRBJ1-5; D not resolved. The V end lost 0 bases, the J end lost 3 bases, and 6 bases lay between the germline ends. The V gene's germline CDR1 is MNHNS and CDR2 SASEGT. The CDR3 sequence is 14 residues long. CDR3 nucleotides: TGTGCCAGCAGTGAAGCGCCCTACAATCAGCCCCAGCATTTT. The encoded protein is CASSEAPYNQPQHF.

The chain joins TRBV2 to TRBJ1-2; D is undetermined. With 1 base removed from V and 4 bases from J, the gap between germline ends came to 7 bases. This CDR3 has 13 amino acids. Germline values: CDR1 SNHLY, CDR2 FYNNEI. CDR3 bases: TGTGCCAGCAGTGAAGTGGCAGTCTATGGCTACACCTTC. The encoded protein is CASSEVAVYGYTF.

V gene TRBV15 combines with J gene TRBJ2-7; TRBD1 matches at 10 bases. With 3 bases clipped from V and 5 bases from J, the junction kept 7 bases outside the gene matches. The CDR3 is made up of 15 amino acids. Germline assignment: CDR1 LNHNV and CDR2 YYDKDF (reference sequence). CDR3 coding DNA: TGTGCCACCAGCAGGAGACAGGGGGCGGGCCACGAGCAGTACTTC. It yields the protein CATSRRQGAGHEQYF.

The rearrangement joins TRBV18 to TRBJ1-3; 7 bases are shared with TRBD1. Unmatched junction bases numbered 14, after V lost 3 bases and J lost 0 bases. There are 19 residues in the CDR3. Germline V gene data show CDR1 as KGHSH and CDR2 as LQKENI. CDR3 sequence reads: CASSPAGQLQLPSGNTIYF. CDR3 bases: TGTGCCAGCTCACCTGCGGGACAGCTCCAATTACCCTCTGGAAACACCATATATTTT.

The rearrangement uses TRBV2 and TRBJ2-3; no definite D call. The V end was cut by 3 bases, the J end by 0 bases, with 10 bases between. The length of the CDR3 is 15 residues. Germline V gene data show CDR1 as SNHLY and CDR2 as FYNNEI. CDR3 amino acids: CASSDFSGSTDTQYF. The CDR3 region has the DNA TGTGCCAGCAGTGACTTTTCGGGTAGCACAGATACGCAGTATTTT.

The CDR3 here is CASSLDSGGPSTDTQYF. As DNA, the CDR3 is TGCGCCAGCAGCTTGGATAGCGGGGGGCCTAGCACAGATACGCAGTATTTT. The rearrangement links TRBV5-1 to TRBJ2-3; 10 positions match TRBD2. J was trimmed by 0 bases and V by 0 bases; bases with no gene match: 4. This CDR3 has 17 amino acids. The germline V gene encodes CDR1 SGHRS and CDR2 YFSETQ.

V gene TRBV19 combines with J gene TRBJ1-1; unclear D gene. V lost 2 bases, J lost 4 bases, and 14 bases lay in between. Germline V gene lookup returns CDR1 LNHDA and CDR2 SQIVND (reference sequence). CDR3 length equals 15 residues. The CDR3 here is CASSILRREGTEAFF. The CDR3 DNA reads as TGTGCCAGTAGTATATTACGCAGAGAGGGCACTGAAGCTTTCTTT.

The genes are TRBV5-1 and TRBJ2-4, with 8 bases lining up with TRBD2. CDR1 is SGHRS, CDR2 YFSETQ, per germline. V lost 0 bases to trimming and J lost 2 bases; unmatched junction nucleotides: 1. CDR3 size: 15 residues. CDR3 DNA: TGCGCCAGCAGCTTGGCGGGGGGGCCCAAAAACATTCAGTACTTC. Translated, it gives CASSLAGGPKNIQYF.

The chain recombines TRBV27 with TRBJ2-1; D is ambiguous. Trimming took 3 bases from V and 4 from J, leaving 13 bases between them. The CDR3 covers 15 residues. Germline lookup yields CDR1 MNHEY and CDR2 SMNVEV (reference sequence). The DNA for the CDR3 is TGTGCCAGCAGTTTTGACAAAACCTCTTACAATGAGCAGTTCTTC. It encodes CASSFDKTSYNEQFF.